This TCR beta chain came from a study of OX40 agonist ivuxolimab in advanced cancers. Libraries were prepared by immunoSEQ multiplex PCR; TCRdb keeps only in-frame clonotypes and omits some of them. The sample has some 37,000 clones, roughly four fifths seen once. Germline CDR1 is ENHRY and CDR2 is SYGVKD. V trimming: 0 bases; J trimming: 3 bases; junction bases outside the gene matches: 1. This CDR3 comprises 15 residues. This sequence joins TRBV10-3 and TRBJ2-1; TRBD2 matches at 8 bases. The clonotype was recovered from an adult with an advanced solid tumor such as melanoma, head and neck, liver or kidney cancer. The sample in question was CD4+ or CD8+ T cells sorted from blood, obtained in a trial of the OX40 agonist ivuxolimab. CDR3 DNA sequence: TGTGCCATCAGTGAGTCGGGACTAGGCTACAATGAGCAGTTCTTC. Translating it yields CAISESGLGYNEQFF.